Included here is one TCR beta chain sequence, with context. The data stem from a study of T cell changes during pregnancy in multiple sclerosis. With 2 bases clipped from V and 0 bases from J, the junction kept 3 bases outside the gene matches. The CDR3 consists of 15 residues. Germline assignment: CDR1 MNHNS and CDR2 SASEGT. TCRdb's table, derived via immunoSEQ multiplex PCR, lists solely in-frame clones and lacks some. The repertoire has 35,000 to 55,000 clones, 85% to 95% of them found once; the top ten carry about 1.5%. The sample taken for sequencing was peripheral blood. The receptor's source is a female donor with multiple sclerosis, enrolled in a pregnancy study. The chain uses TRBV6-1 and TRBJ2-7, with 8 bases identical to TRBD2. The CDR3 DNA sequence: TGTGCCAGCAGTGAAAGGGCGGGAGGCTCCTACGAGCAGTACTTC. Amino acid sequence: CASSERAGGSYEQYF.